These 32 T cell receptor beta chains share one sample of origin, sequenced in a study of T cell changes during pregnancy in multiple sclerosis. The method was immunoSEQ multiplex PCR; TCRdb's version includes in-frame clones alone and lacks a portion of them. The sample lists 100,000 or so clones; approximately 90% were seen once. Material: peripheral blood, obtained in the second trimester of pregnancy. These receptor sequences come from a female donor with multiple sclerosis, enrolled in a pregnancy study.

V usage is TRBV19 and J usage is TRBJ2-7, with 11 nucleotides matching TRBD2. J lost 5 bases, V lost 1 base, and 7 bases had no gene match. Looked up from germline, CDR1 is LNHDA and CDR2 is SQIVND (reference sequence). The CDR3 is made up of 16 amino acids. CDR3 sequence (DNA): TGTGCCAGTAGTATAGGGGGGACTAGCGGAGGCGACGAGCAGTACTTC. Protein product: CASSIGGTSGGDEQYF.

The chain employs TRBV6-5 and TRBJ2-7; maybe TRBD2 (5 bases). From germline, CDR1 is MNHEY and CDR2 SVGAGI. Deletions cut 0 bases from V and 2 bases from J, with 11 bases between. The CDR3 spans 15 residues. Here the CDR3 reads CASSYSGSTTYEQYF. The CDR3 region has the DNA TGTGCCAGCAGTTACTCGGGGAGTACCACCTACGAGCAGTACTTC.

This chain joins TRBV10-1 and TRBJ2-7; TRBD1 aligns across 7 bases. With V trimmed by 0 bases and J by 2 bases, 7 bases remained unmatched. The V gene's germline CDR1 is WNHNN and CDR2 SYGVQD (reference sequence). CDR3 length: 16 amino acids. This chain's CDR3 is CASSESRGGYPYEQYF. The CDR3 nucleotides read TGCGCCAGCAGTGAGTCGAGAGGGGGCTACCCCTACGAGCAGTACTTC.

This chain uses TRBV7-9 with TRBJ1-2, with D possibly being TRBD1 (6 bases). CDR3 length: 15 residues. V shed 5 bases and J shed 2 bases, with 15 bases lying between them. The germline V gene encodes CDR1 SEHNR and CDR2 FQNEAQ (reference sequence). In DNA, the CDR3 is TGTGCCAGCAGCCGGATCCTCGGACAGAACTATGGCTACACCTTC. Residues: CASSRILGQNYGYTF.

The chain combines TRBV27 with TRBJ2-6; D uncertain. Between the trimmed V and J ends, which lost 3 bases and 2 bases, there was a span of 8 bases. The length of the CDR3 is 15 residues. The V gene's germline CDR1 is MNHEY and CDR2 SMNVEV (reference sequence). The CDR3 DNA reads as TGTGCCAGCAGTTTGATGGCCACTGGGGCCAACGTCCTGACTTTC. It is translated as CASSLMATGANVLTF.

This clone was picked up a small number of times. This rearrangement joins TRBV4-1 to TRBJ2-2, with D perhaps TRBD2 (7 bases). This CDR3 has 15 amino acids. V was shortened by 1 base and J by 7 bases, with 13 bases between the two germline ends. Germline lookup yields CDR1 MGHRA and CDR2 YSYEKL. CDR3 region: CASSQAGGFVGELFF. For the CDR3, the DNA is TGCGCCAGCAGCCAAGCGGGGGGCTTCGTCGGGGAGCTGTTTTTT.

The chain carries TRBV5-1 and TRBJ2-7; D remains unclear. This CDR3 comprises 13 residues. Germline CDR1 and CDR2: SGHRS and YFSETQ. The V gene lost 4 bases and the J gene lost 0 bases, with 8 bases spanning the gap. CDR3 nucleotide sequence: TGCGCCAGCAGCCAAGGAGCCTCCTACGAGCAGTACTTC. This gives the protein CASSQGASYEQYF.

This chain uses TRBV4-2 with TRBJ2-3; TRBD2 agrees at 16 bases. Germline values: CDR1 LGHNA, CDR2 YNFKEQ. CDR3 length: 19 residues. V dropped 0 bases and J dropped 0; count of bases not matched to a gene: 3. DNA of the CDR3: TGTGCCAGCAGCCAAGAAGGGACTAGCGGGAGGGGAAGCACAGATACGCAGTATTTT. This sequence encodes CASSQEGTSGRGSTDTQYF.

Only one count was recorded for this clone. The rearrangement uses TRBV5-1 and TRBJ2-7, with a weak D call TRBD2 (5 bases). V was pared by 4 bases and J by 0 bases, with 8 bases between. In germline, CDR1 is SGHRS, CDR2 YFSETQ. The CDR3 has 13 amino acids. DNA for the CDR3: TGCGCCAGCAGCACCCGGGGCTCCTACGAGCAGTACTTC. As protein: CASSTRGSYEQYF.

The chain combines TRBV15 with TRBJ2-7, with 11 bases that match TRBD2. CDR3 length: 15 amino acids. Germline V lookup: CDR1 LNHNV, CDR2 YYDKDF (reference sequence). V trimming: 1 base; J trimming: 7 bases; junction bases outside the gene matches: 6. DNA of the CDR3: TGTGCCACCAGCAGAGCTAGCGGGAGGACGGGAGAGCAGTACTTC. Translated: CATSRASGRTGEQYF.

V usage is TRBV5-1 and J usage is TRBJ2-1; 9 bases line up with TRBD1. V gave up 3 bases and J gave up 7 bases; unmatched junction bases: 8. The CDR3 consists of 15 residues. CDR1 SGHRS and CDR2 YFSETQ come from the germline V gene. The DNA of the CDR3 is TGCGCCAGCAGCTCAACCGGGACAGGGTCGAATGAGCAGTTCTTC. Translated: CASSSTGTGSNEQFF.

The rearrangement joins TRBV5-1 to TRBJ2-2, with D maybe TRBD1 (5 bases). This CDR3 has 16 amino acids. Germline V gives CDR1 SGHRS, CDR2 YFSETQ. Deletions cut 4 bases from V and 1 base from J, with 14 bases between. Here the CDR3 reads CASSPSDTWNTGELFF. The CDR3 region has the DNA TGCGCCAGCAGCCCCTCGGACACCTGGAACACCGGGGAGCTGTTTTTT.

This chain joins TRBV6-1 and TRBJ2-5; TRBD1 aligns across 8 bases. CDR1 is MNHNS and CDR2 is SASEGT in the germline V gene. V lost 6 bases, J lost 5 bases, and 8 bases stayed unmatched. CDR3 length equals 14 residues. The CDR3 region has the DNA TGTGCCAGCAGCCTACAGGGGGTCGGTGAGACCCAGTACTTC. Protein product: CASSLQGVGETQYF.

To note about this clone: Other DNA sequences within the sample encode an identical CDR3. The chain uses TRBV5-1 and TRBJ2-5, with D unresolved. Germline CDR1 reads SGHRS; CDR2 reads YFSETQ. The CDR3 sequence is 12 residues long. The V gene lost 3 bases and the J gene lost 1 base, with 4 bases spanning the gap. In DNA, the CDR3 is TGCGCCAGCAGCTCAGGCCAAGAGACCCAGTACTTC. Protein: CASSSGQETQYF.

The chain has TRBV11-3 and TRBJ2-1; 7 bases are a match to TRBD2. The CDR3 totals 12 residues. The junction had 1 base not matched to a gene; V was cut back by 3 bases and J by 8 bases. Germline CDR1 SGHNT, CDR2 YENEEA. The DNA of the CDR3 is TGTGCCAGCAGCTTGGCGGGGGATGAGCAGTTCTTC. Encoded protein: CASSLAGDEQFF. The full variable domain, completed using reference TRBV11-3 and TRBJ2-1, is EAGVVQSPRYKIIEKKQPVAFWCNPISGHNTLYWYLQNLGQGPELLIRYENEEAVDDSQLPKDRFSAERLKGVDSTLKIQPAELGDSAVYLCASSLAGDEQFFGPGTRLTVL.

The rearrangement joins TRBV10-3 to TRBJ2-7; the D is unclear. In germline, CDR1 is ENHRY, CDR2 SYGVKD. Trimming removed 6 bases at V and 2 bases at J, with 8 bases between. The CDR3 totals 12 residues. CDR3 protein: CAIRTDTYEQYF. Written as DNA, the CDR3 is TGTGCCATCAGGACCGACACCTACGAGCAGTACTTC.

The V gene is TRBV5-5, the J gene TRBJ1-2, with D perhaps TRBD1 (5 bases). Germline values: CDR1 SGHKS, CDR2 YYEKEE (reference sequence). The V and J ends lost 4 bases and 4 bases respectively, with 14 bases between them. This CDR3 comprises 14 residues. CDR3 region: CASSRDGGVYGYTF. The CDR3 DNA follows: TGTGCCAGCAGCCGTGATGGGGGGGTCTATGGCTACACCTTC.

This chain links TRBV5-1 with TRBJ1-1, with TRBD1 identical over 7 bases. V shed 1 base and J 11 bases; nucleotides not matched to a gene: 8. Germline CDR1 reads SGHRS; CDR2 reads YFSETQ. This CDR3 region has 13 residues. The CDR3 nucleotides are TGCGCCAGCAGCTTGACAGGGGACATGTGGGCTTTCTTT. This sequence encodes CASSLTGDMWAFF.

This clone was counted a few times. The gene calls are TRBV29-1 and TRBJ1-1; unclear D gene. Germline CDR1 SQVTM, CDR2 ANQGSEA. The CDR3 contains 14 residues. Trimming stripped 3 bases from V and 0 bases from J, with 11 bases between. CDR3: CSVEARLMNTEAFF. In DNA, the CDR3 is TGCAGCGTTGAGGCCAGGCTGATGAACACTGAAGCTTTCTTT.

This chain uses TRBV9 with TRBJ2-7; D possibly corresponds to TRBD2 (6 bases). With 2 bases removed from V and 6 bases from J, the gap between germline ends came to 15 bases. This CDR3 region has 14 residues. CDR1 SGDLS and CDR2 YYNGEE come from the germline V gene. CDR3 sequence: CASSVTRSRGEQYF. In DNA, the CDR3 is TGTGCCAGCAGCGTGACTAGGAGTCGGGGCGAGCAGTACTTC.

The chain carries TRBV19 and TRBJ1-2; TRBD1 might be the D (6 bases). Germline V gene lookup returns CDR1 LNHDA and CDR2 SQIVND (reference sequence). The CDR3 has 14 amino acids. As DNA, the CDR3 is TGTGCAAGCAAGAGAGAGACAGGACGCTATGGCTACACCTTC. This codes for CASKRETGRYGYTF.

V is TRBV6-6 and J is TRBJ1-5, with TRBD1 as a possible D gene (5 bases). In germline, CDR1 is MNHNY, CDR2 SVGAGI (reference sequence). The CDR3 consists of 14 residues. The V end lost 5 bases, the J end lost 6 bases, and 14 bases lay between the germline ends. The CDR3: CASSPPGGFQPQHF. The CDR3 nucleotides are TGTGCCAGCAGTCCCCCCGGGGGGTTTCAGCCCCAGCATTTT.

The chain joins TRBV28 to TRBJ2-1, with 8 bases fitting TRBD2. This CDR3 has 16 residues. Germline values: CDR1 MDHEN, CDR2 SYDVKM. V trimming: 8 bases; J trimming: 0 bases; junction bases outside the gene matches: 9. CDR3 loop: CASDPQRGSSYNEQFF. For the CDR3, the DNA is TGTGCCAGCGACCCCCAGCGGGGGAGCTCCTACAATGAGCAGTTCTTC.

The rearrangement joins TRBV9 to TRBJ1-2; D ambiguous. Trimming removed 4 bases from V and 8 bases from J, with 15 bases in between. Germline CDR1 SGDLS, CDR2 YYNGEE. The CDR3 spans 13 residues. The CDR3 region is CASSPRREEGYTF. The CDR3 nucleotides read TGTGCCAGCAGCCCACGAAGGGAGGAGGGCTACACCTTC.

The chain is built from TRBV7-3 and TRBJ2-2, with D possibly being TRBD2 (6 bases). V lost 5 bases to trimming and J lost 8 bases, with 15 bases between them. The germline CDR1 and CDR2 sequences are SGHTA and FQGTGA. This CDR3 comprises 14 residues. The CDR3 sequence is CASSISGPEGELFF. CDR3 DNA sequence: TGTGCCAGCAGCATTAGCGGACCCGAGGGGGAGCTGTTTTTT.

The V call is TRBV6-1, the J call TRBJ1-1; weak D call: TRBD1 (5 bases). The V gene lost 11 bases and the J gene lost 3 bases, with 16 bases spanning the gap. Per germline, CDR1 MNHNS and CDR2 SASEGT. CDR3 size: 13 residues. This chain's CDR3 is CACRDRRYTEAFF. The CDR3 nucleotides are TGTGCCTGCCGAGACAGACGATACACTGAAGCTTTCTTT.

The rearrangement links TRBV7-3 to TRBJ2-3, with D possibly matching TRBD2 (5 bases). CDR1 is SGHTA, CDR2 FQGTGA, per germline. The CDR3 consists of 14 residues. Between the trimmed V and J ends, which lost 3 bases and 2 bases, there was a span of 9 bases. The CDR3: CASSLGVSTDTQYF. CDR3 nucleotide sequence: TGTGCCAGCAGCTTGGGAGTTTCCACAGATACGCAGTATTTT.

The chain has TRBV7-9 and TRBJ2-3; no reliable D call. This CDR3 spans 13 amino acids. Trimming removed 1 base at V and 3 bases at J, with 5 bases between. The germline V gene encodes CDR1 SEHNR and CDR2 FQNEAQ (reference sequence). Here the CDR3 reads CASSLGRTDTQYF. DNA of the CDR3: TGTGCCAGCAGCTTAGGCCGGACAGATACGCAGTATTTT.

This rearrangement joins TRBV5-6 to TRBJ1-1, with a possible D match to TRBD1 (5 bases). Trimming pared 0 bases from V and 1 base from J, leaving 7 bases between. Germline loops: CDR1 SGHDT, CDR2 YYEEEE. This CDR3 has 14 amino acids. DNA of the CDR3: TGTGCCAGCAGCTTGGGCAGGGCGAACACTGAAGCTTTCTTT. It encodes CASSLGRANTEAFF. The variable domain in full, completed from reference TRBV5-6 and TRBJ1-1, reads DAGVTQSPTHLIKTRGQQVTLRCSPKSGHDTVSWYQQALGQGPQFIFQYYEEEERQRGNFPDRFSGHQFPNYSSELNVNALLLGDSALYLCASSLGRANTEAFFGQGTRLTVV.

This chain joins TRBV9 and TRBJ2-5; D perhaps matches TRBD1 (5 bases). The J call may be faulty, since TRBJ2-7 better matches the DNA end. This CDR3 is 15 amino acids long. Germline CDR1 and CDR2: SGDLS and YYNGEE. The CDR3 sequence: CASSVGPDTSYEQYF. The CDR3 DNA is TGTGCCAGCAGCGTAGGGCCGGACACCTCCTACGAGCAGTACTTC.

V and J are TRBV15 and TRBJ1-4, with a possible D match to TRBD1 (5 bases). Looked up from germline, CDR1 is LNHNV and CDR2 is YYDKDF (reference sequence). The CDR3 runs 15 residues. Trimming took off 5 bases at V and 8 bases at J, with 18 bases between the two ends. The CDR3 is CATSPGPALGEKLFF. The DNA for the CDR3 is TGTGCCACCAGCCCAGGGCCGGCGCTAGGCGAAAAACTGTTTTTT. The full variable domain, in which reference TRBV15 and TRBJ1-4 provide the parts outside the CDR3, is DAMVIQNPRYQVTQFGKPVTLSCSQTLNHNVMYWYQQKSSQAPKLLFHYYDKDFNNEADTPDNFQSRRPNTSFCFLDIRSPGLGDTAMYLCATSPGPALGEKLFFGSGTQLSVL.

The chain combines TRBV6-5 with TRBJ2-2; unclear D gene. CDR1 is MNHEY and CDR2 is SVGAGI in the germline V gene. Trimming removed 2 bases from V and 0 bases from J, with 10 bases in between. CDR3 length: 16 residues. CDR3 amino acids: CASSYGGSANTGELFF. The CDR3 DNA is TGTGCCAGCAGTTACGGTGGCAGCGCGAACACCGGGGAGCTGTTTTTT.